This T cell receptor beta chain was sequenced for a study of control samples from healthy donors and cancer patients. Here immunoSEQ multiplex PCR was the method, and the copy in TCRdb shows in-frame clones only, minus some. Here the sample spans about 130,000 clones, 92% being singletons. The CDR3 consists of 12 residues. Germline V lookup: CDR1 SGDLS, CDR2 YYNGEE. Between the trimmed V and J ends, which lost 7 bases and 7 bases, there was a span of 9 bases. Sequenced input: blood. The chain uses TRBV9 and TRBJ1-6; a possible D gene is TRBD1 (5 bases). The clonotype originates from a man between 18 and 29 years old in good health. The CDR3 region is CASGTGNSPLHF. The CDR3 coding sequence is TGTGCCAGCGGGACGGGAAATTCACCCCTCCACTTT.